These 9 T cell receptor beta chains share one sample of origin, sequenced in a study of beta chain features in type 1 diabetes. The investigators reverse transcribed all of the isolated RNA, so they sequenced expressed TCRB transcripts. Profiling relied on immunoSEQ multiplex PCR, and the TCRdb table lists in-frame clones only, not all of them. Of about 180,000 clones listed, 13% are singletons. Sequenced material: central memory CD4+ T cells from blood. Every receptor here comes from a woman aged 18-29 years in good health.

The chain recombines TRBV18 with TRBJ2-1; 16 positions match TRBD2. CDR3 length equals 17 residues. Germline CDR1 and CDR2: KGHSH and LQKENI. V trimming: 4 bases; J trimming: 6 bases; junction bases outside the gene matches: 6. As DNA, the CDR3 is TGTGCCAGCTCACAGGGGACTAGCGGGAGGGCCGTCAATGAGCAGTTCTTC. Its translation is CASSQGTSGRAVNEQFF.

This clone was found a few times. The chain carries TRBV30 and TRBJ2-4; 10 positions agree with TRBD2. Germline CDR1 and CDR2: GTSNPN and SVGIG (reference sequence). The CDR3 extends over 18 amino acids. V shed 0 bases, J shed 0 bases, and the junction held 8 bases outside the gene matches. The CDR3 protein is CAWSVRAGGSVAKNIQYF. CDR3 nucleotides: TGTGCCTGGAGTGTTCGAGCGGGAGGGTCGGTAGCCAAAAACATTCAGTACTTC.

Only a few counts were recorded for this clone. The CDR3 nucleotides read TGTGCCAGCAGCTTTGGGACTAGCGGGTTTGATGAGCAGTTCTTC. Translated, it gives CASSFGTSGFDEQFF. This chain uses TRBV11-1 with TRBJ2-1; TRBD2 aligns across 12 bases. J was trimmed by 8 bases and V by 3 bases; bases with no gene match: 5. This CDR3 contains 15 residues. Germline CDR1 SGHAT, CDR2 FQDESV (reference sequence).

The chain combines TRBV28 with TRBJ2-7; tentatively, D is TRBD1 (6 bases). The CDR3 length is 15 residues. V shed 6 bases and J shed 0 bases, with 15 bases lying between them. Germline CDR1 MDHEN, CDR2 SYDVKM. In DNA form, the CDR3 reads TGTGCCAGCAGCACACTCGGGACATACTCCTACGAGCAGTACTTC. It yields the protein CASSTLGTYSYEQYF. Together with reference TRBV28 and TRBJ2-7, the CDR3 gives the full variable domain: DVKVTQSSRYLVKRTGEKVFLECVQDMDHENMFWYRQDPGLGLRLIYFSYDVKMKEKGDIPEGYSVSREKKERFSLILESASTNQTSMYLCASSTLGTYSYEQYFGPGTRLTVT.

The sample holds a few counts of this clone. The genes are TRBV20-1 and TRBJ2-5; no reliable D call. Germline assignment: CDR1 DFQATT and CDR2 SNEGSKA (reference sequence). V was trimmed by 2 bases and J by 5 bases, leaving 6 bases between them. The CDR3 runs to 11 residues. In DNA, the CDR3 is TGCAGTGCTAGAATAATCGAGACCCAGTACTTC. The encoded protein is CSARIIETQYF.

This rearrangement joins TRBV30 to TRBJ2-1; TRBD2 agrees at 7 bases. Germline trimming cut 4 bases from V and 2 bases from J; bases unmatched to any gene: 5. This CDR3 comprises 14 residues. Germline V gives CDR1 GTSNPN, CDR2 SVGIG (reference sequence). The CDR3 coding sequence is TGTGCCTGGACCGGAGGGAGGGCCTACAATGAGCAGTTCTTC. Its translation is CAWTGGRAYNEQFF.

This chain uses TRBV19 with TRBJ1-1; D might be TRBD1 (6 bases). V lost 1 base to trimming and J lost 0 bases, with 12 bases between them. There are 16 residues in the CDR3. Germline V gene lookup returns CDR1 LNHDA and CDR2 SQIVND (reference sequence). CDR3 bases: TGTGCCAGTAGTATAGCCCGACAGGAGATGAACACTGAAGCTTTCTTT. This sequence encodes CASSIARQEMNTEAFF.

This clone showed up just a few times. The gene calls are TRBV29-1 and TRBJ2-1, with a possible D match to TRBD1 (5 bases). Trimming pared 3 bases from V and 8 bases from J, leaving 14 bases between. Germline V gives CDR1 SQVTM, CDR2 ANQGSEA. The CDR3 contains 13 residues. The CDR3 sequence: CSVDFSTRDEQFF. The CDR3, as DNA: TGCAGCGTTGATTTCTCGACCAGGGATGAGCAGTTCTTC.

The chain links TRBV7-2 to TRBJ1-2, with 8 bases that match TRBD1. This CDR3 spans 16 amino acids. Germline CDR1 SGHTA, CDR2 FQGNSA. V dropped 5 bases and J dropped 3; count of bases not matched to a gene: 11. CDR3 in amino acids: CASSKLGTGFHYGYTF. CDR3 in DNA: TGTGCCAGCAGCAAGCTAGGGACAGGCTTTCACTATGGCTACACCTTC.